This entry concerns a single TCR beta chain. What it binds is not known. These data come from a study of early T cells in non-severe SARS-CoV-2 infection. Study-wide results and caveats: Database matching using VDJdb favored anti-spike CD8 responses, with private and CD4 specificities left missing.

V lost 6 bases and J lost 10, with 16 bases in between. The CDR3 is made up of 14 amino acids. Germline assignment: CDR1 MNHEY and CDR2 SVGEGT. The TCR library protocol was used to attach unique molecular identifiers. These identifiers were attached to individual cDNA molecules. MiXCR was run by TCRdb on the 5' RACE reads, yielding one entry per CDR3 protein. This sample has around 100,000 distinct CDR3 sequences, with over 10% found just once. This sequence originates from an adult who was a healthcare worker with PCR-confirmed SARS-CoV-2 infection or an uninfected control (not recorded which). The chain carries TRBV6-2 or TRBV6-3 and TRBJ1-6; no definite D call. Specimen: whole blood. CDR3 protein: CASSIRAAGSPLHF. The CDR3 bases are TGTGCCAGCAGCATCCGGGCCGCGGGATCACCCCTCCACTTT.